The 29 T cell receptor beta chains presented below share a single source sample, sequenced in a study of cytomegalovirus exposure and HLA in healthy donors. Primers included in the PCR were 60 Vbeta and 13 Jbeta primers. Libraries were prepared by immunoSEQ multiplex PCR; TCRdb keeps only in-frame clonotypes and omits some of them. There are roughly 84,000 clones in the sample; approximately 79% occur only once, and around an eighth lies in the top ten. Sequencing was carried out using PBMCs. Every receptor here comes from a human donor in good health.

The chain recombines TRBV6-5 with TRBJ2-1; weak D call: TRBD2 (5 bases). The V end lost 5 bases, the J end lost 4 bases, and 15 bases lay between the germline ends. Germline V gives CDR1 MNHEY, CDR2 SVGAGI. This CDR3 contains 15 residues. The CDR3 spells CASSVGPWEYNEQFF. The CDR3 region has the DNA TGTGCCAGCAGTGTGGGCCCTTGGGAGTACAATGAGCAGTTCTTC.

J is TRBJ2-6 and V is TRBV6-5; 8 positions match TRBD1. This CDR3 has 15 residues. V lost 6 bases and J lost 2; bases outside the gene matches: 3. Germline CDR1 is MNHEY and CDR2 is SVGAGI. The chain's CDR3 is CASSPGGAGANVLTF. CDR3 bases: TGTGCCAGCAGCCCAGGGGGCGCTGGGGCCAACGTCCTGACTTTC.

This chain connects TRBV7-2 to TRBJ1-5; possible D gene TRBD1, 5 bases. This CDR3 is 15 amino acids long. Germline lookup yields CDR1 SGHTA and CDR2 FQGNSA. V dropped 1 base and J dropped 7 bases, with 14 bases sitting between them. The CDR3 DNA reads TGTGCCAGCAGCTTAGGGGGGGGTTTCGGACAGCCCCAGCATTTT. Protein product: CASSLGGGFGQPQHF.

This sequence joins TRBV5-1 and TRBJ1-3; 10 nucleotides align to TRBD1. The CDR3 runs 15 residues. J was trimmed by 3 bases and V by 3 bases; bases with no gene match: 3. Germline V gene lookup returns CDR1 SGHRS and CDR2 YFSETQ. CDR3 sequence reads: CASSSRTGGGNTIYF. CDR3 sequence (DNA): TGCGCCAGCAGCTCACGGACAGGGGGTGGAAACACCATATATTTT.

The J gene is TRBJ1-1, the V gene TRBV5-4; D is unclear. The length of the CDR3 is 14 residues. Trimming cost V 3 bases and J 7 bases, with 16 bases left between them. Germline CDR1 SGHNT, CDR2 YYREEE (reference sequence). The CDR3 sequence is CASSSGRGNVEAFF. The CDR3 nucleotides read TGTGCCAGCAGCTCCGGACGAGGGAACGTTGAAGCTTTCTTT.

V usage is TRBV4-1 and J usage is TRBJ2-1, with 8 bases aligning to TRBD2. This CDR3 has 16 residues. Germline V CDR1 and CDR2: MGHRA, YSYEKL. V dropped 3 bases and J dropped 7; count of bases not matched to a gene: 11. The CDR3 is CASSQNQGLGRNEQFF. The CDR3 region has the DNA TGCGCCAGCAGCCAGAACCAGGGACTAGGGCGGAATGAGCAGTTCTTC.

The V gene is TRBV7-8, the J gene TRBJ2-7, with D perhaps TRBD2 (6 bases). The CDR3 covers 15 residues. Germline V gene sequence: CDR1 SGHVS, CDR2 FQNEAQ. Between the trimmed V and J ends, which lost 5 bases and 6 bases, there was a span of 20 bases. This CDR3 is CASSPLGGDLGEQYF. The CDR3 DNA is TGTGCCAGCAGCCCTCTAGGAGGGGATTTGGGCGAGCAGTACTTC.

This clone was counted once. V gene TRBV2 combines with J gene TRBJ1-5; D is perhaps TRBD1 (5 bases). Trimming removed 3 bases at V and 6 bases at J, with 12 bases between. The germline V gene has CDR1 SNHLY and CDR2 FYNNEI. CDR3 length: 14 amino acids. CDR3: CASSEQGSGQPQHF. CDR3 in DNA: TGTGCCAGCAGTGAGCAGGGCTCGGGTCAGCCCCAGCATTTT.

V gene TRBV5-4 combines with J gene TRBJ2-3; possibly TRBD2 for D (6 bases). CDR1 SGHNT and CDR2 YYREEE come from the germline V gene (reference sequence). Trimming stripped 0 bases from V and 2 bases from J, with 10 bases between. The CDR3 totals 15 residues. CDR3 loop: CASSLEGLPTDTQYF. CDR3 nucleotides: TGTGCCAGCAGCTTGGAGGGACTCCCCACAGATACGCAGTATTTT.

This chain joins TRBV5-4 and TRBJ2-2; 8 nucleotides align to TRBD2. V trimming: 4 bases; J trimming: 0 bases; junction bases outside the gene matches: 11. Germline V CDR1 and CDR2: SGHNT, YYREEE (reference sequence). This CDR3 contains 18 residues. The CDR3 DNA reads as TGTGCCAGCAGCCCGAGAATAGCGGGGCCCACGAACACCGGGGAGCTGTTTTTT. Translation gives CASSPRIAGPTNTGELFF.

V gene TRBV9 combines with J gene TRBJ1-2; D not certain. The V end was cut by 4 bases, the J end by 6 bases, with 16 bases between. In germline, CDR1 is SGDLS, CDR2 YYNGEE. There are 14 residues in the CDR3. The CDR3 DNA sequence: TGTGCCAGCAGCATGCGGACTACTGGAGATGGCTACACCTTC. Translating gives CASSMRTTGDGYTF.

The chain joins TRBV6-6 to TRBJ2-7, with 7 bases identical to TRBD1. After removal of 2 bases from V and 2 bases from J, the junction contained 3 bases not matched to a gene. The CDR3 totals 14 residues. CDR1 is MNHNY, CDR2 SVGAGI, per germline (reference sequence). The CDR3 sequence: CASSYRGQTYEQYF. CDR3 nucleotide sequence: TGTGCCAGCAGTTACAGGGGGCAGACCTACGAGCAGTACTTC.

The chain's CDR3 is CASSFLLAGGINEQYF. The CDR3 nucleotides are TGTGCCAGCAGTTTCCTACTAGCGGGGGGTATCAACGAGCAGTACTTC. The chain uses TRBV27 and TRBJ2-7; TRBD2 agrees at 12 bases. Per germline, CDR1 MNHEY and CDR2 SMNVEV (reference sequence). The CDR3 length is 16 residues. The V and J ends lost 3 bases and 5 bases, in that order; junction bases with no gene match: 8.

The V gene is TRBV7-8, the J gene TRBJ1-2; D unclear. Germline CDR1 reads SGHVS; CDR2 reads FQNEAQ. Trimming stripped 5 bases from V and 8 bases from J, with 18 bases between. This CDR3 is 14 amino acids long. For the CDR3, the DNA is TGTGCCAGCAGCCCTAGGGCGGAACGGAGGGGCTACACCTTC. Protein sequence: CASSPRAERRGYTF.

The J gene is TRBJ2-7, the V gene TRBV6-6; possibly TRBD2 for D (5 bases). The germline V and J ends were trimmed by 2 bases and 2 bases, with 10 bases remaining between them. The length of the CDR3 is 14 residues. The germline gives CDR1 MNHNY, CDR2 SVGAGI (reference sequence). CDR3 sequence: CASSYDSEAYEQYF. The CDR3, as DNA: TGTGCCAGCAGTTACGATAGCGAGGCCTACGAGCAGTACTTC.

J is TRBJ1-2 and V is TRBV18; 9 positions agree with TRBD1. V was clipped by 4 bases and J by 3 bases; unmatched bases: 6. Germline values: CDR1 KGHSH, CDR2 LQKENI. The CDR3 loop spans 15 amino acids. Here the CDR3 DNA reads TGTGCCAGCTCACTTGGACAGGGGAACCACTATGGCTACACCTTC. It yields the protein CASSLGQGNHYGYTF.

The chain joins TRBV5-6 to TRBJ2-3, with a tentative D call TRBD2 (6 bases). Trimming took 2 bases from V and 4 from J, leaving 11 bases between them. Germline V gene lookup returns CDR1 SGHDT and CDR2 YYEEEE. The CDR3 consists of 14 residues. The DNA of the CDR3 is TGTGCCAGCAGCTTCCGGGACTCTCCAGATACGCAGTATTTT. Its translation is CASSFRDSPDTQYF.

This chain joins TRBV19 and TRBJ1-3; TRBD1 matches at 8 bases. After removal of 3 bases from V and 2 bases from J, the junction contained 3 bases not matched to a gene. The CDR3 extends over 15 amino acids. Germline V gene lookup returns CDR1 LNHDA and CDR2 SQIVND (reference sequence). The CDR3 loop reads CASSMTGATGNTIYF. The CDR3 region has the DNA TGTGCCAGTAGTATGACAGGGGCGACTGGAAACACCATATATTTT.

This clone was counted once. The gene calls are TRBV30 and TRBJ1-2, with D perhaps TRBD1 (6 bases). Trimming cost V 3 bases and J 5 bases, with 16 bases left between them. The CDR3 extends over 14 amino acids. Germline-derived CDR1 and CDR2 are GTSNPN and SVGIG (reference sequence). CDR3 residues: CAWRKTRGPYGYTF. The DNA for the CDR3 is TGTGCCTGGAGGAAGACCAGGGGTCCGTATGGCTACACCTTC.

The chain employs TRBV2 and TRBJ2-7; D perhaps matches TRBD2 (5 bases). Germline CDR1 and CDR2: SNHLY and FYNNEI. CDR3 size: 13 residues. V shed 6 bases and J shed 7 bases, with 16 bases lying between them. CDR3: CASRTLGSEEQYF. The CDR3 DNA reads as TGTGCCAGCAGGACGTTAGGGAGCGAAGAGCAGTACTTC.

V gene TRBV7-9 combines with J gene TRBJ2-2; D possibly corresponds to TRBD1 (6 bases). Germline V CDR1 and CDR2: SEHNR, FQNEAQ (reference sequence). This CDR3 is 15 amino acids long. Trimming removed 2 bases from V and 5 bases from J, with 12 bases in between. In DNA, the CDR3 is TGTGCCAGCAGCTTACAGGGGAGAGGGACCGGGGAGCTGTTTTTT. Translation gives CASSLQGRGTGELFF.

This clone was seen a single time. V is TRBV7-9 and J is TRBJ1-5, with D tentatively TRBD1 (6 bases). Germline CDR1 is SEHNR and CDR2 is FQNEAQ (reference sequence). The CDR3 has 16 residues. Deletions cut 2 bases from V and 1 base from J, with 12 bases between. The CDR3 coding sequence is TGTGCCAGCAGCTTATACAGGGTTTTAAGCAATCAGCCCCAGCATTTT. Translation gives CASSLYRVLSNQPQHF.

V and J are TRBV4-1 and TRBJ2-1; TRBD2 matches at 13 bases. The ends lost 0 bases at V and 7 bases at J; junction bases unmatched: 9. CDR1 is MGHRA and CDR2 is YSYEKL in the germline V gene. The length of the CDR3 is 18 residues. The CDR3 nucleotides are TGCGCCAGCAGCCAAGATGACACTAGCGGGGGGGCCTTGAATGAGCAGTTCTTC. This codes for CASSQDDTSGGALNEQFF.

The chain carries TRBV5-4 and TRBJ2-5; TRBD2 matches at 9 bases. The CDR3 loop spans 13 amino acids. CDR1 and CDR2 (germline): SGHNT, YYREEE (reference sequence). With V trimmed by 4 bases and J by 4 bases, 2 bases remained unmatched. The CDR3 loop reads CASSSSGGETQYF. CDR3 DNA sequence: TGTGCCAGCAGCAGTAGCGGGGGAGAGACCCAGTACTTC.

This chain joins TRBV4-1 and TRBJ1-2; D not resolved. Germline assignment: CDR1 MGHRA and CDR2 YSYEKL. The V and J ends lost 1 base and 6 bases respectively, with 9 bases between them. This CDR3 has 13 amino acids. CDR3 amino acids: CASSQGGGDGYTF. In nucleotides, the CDR3 is TGCGCCAGCAGCCAAGGAGGCGGGGATGGCTACACCTTC.

The genes are TRBV19 and TRBJ1-6; TRBD1 is a possible D gene (6 bases). Trimming removed 7 bases at V and 0 bases at J, with 10 bases between. Germline assignment: CDR1 LNHDA and CDR2 SQIVND (reference sequence). This CDR3 region has 15 residues. For the CDR3, the DNA is TGTGCCAGTATTTTGGACAGCTCCTATAATTCACCCCTCCACTTT. Translated: CASILDSSYNSPLHF.

The chain employs TRBV2 and TRBJ1-1, with D possibly matching TRBD1 (5 bases). The germline V gene encodes CDR1 SNHLY and CDR2 FYNNEI. This CDR3 region has 13 residues. Trimming stripped 4 bases from V and 1 base from J, with 7 bases between. CDR3 sequence reads: CASSVDKNTEAFF. CDR3 in DNA: TGTGCCAGCAGTGTGGACAAGAACACTGAAGCTTTCTTT.

This clone showed up just once. The genes are TRBV5-6 and TRBJ2-5, with D perhaps TRBD1 (5 bases). V was trimmed by 3 bases and J by 5 bases, leaving 14 bases between them. The CDR3 has 14 residues. Germline CDR1 is SGHDT and CDR2 is YYEEEE. In DNA form, the CDR3 reads TGTGCCAGCAGCTCCAGGGTTTTTAGGGAGACCCAGTACTTC. Protein: CASSSRVFRETQYF.

The CDR3 is CASSYSGGTYEQFF. CDR3 coding DNA: TGTGCCAGCAGTTATAGCGGGGGGACTTATGAGCAGTTCTTC. This chain links TRBV6-6 with TRBJ2-1; 10 nucleotides align to TRBD2. The CDR3 contains 14 residues. Germline loops: CDR1 MNHNY, CDR2 SVGAGI (reference sequence). Losses at the gene ends were 3 bases for V and 8 bases for J; bases not matched to a gene: 4.